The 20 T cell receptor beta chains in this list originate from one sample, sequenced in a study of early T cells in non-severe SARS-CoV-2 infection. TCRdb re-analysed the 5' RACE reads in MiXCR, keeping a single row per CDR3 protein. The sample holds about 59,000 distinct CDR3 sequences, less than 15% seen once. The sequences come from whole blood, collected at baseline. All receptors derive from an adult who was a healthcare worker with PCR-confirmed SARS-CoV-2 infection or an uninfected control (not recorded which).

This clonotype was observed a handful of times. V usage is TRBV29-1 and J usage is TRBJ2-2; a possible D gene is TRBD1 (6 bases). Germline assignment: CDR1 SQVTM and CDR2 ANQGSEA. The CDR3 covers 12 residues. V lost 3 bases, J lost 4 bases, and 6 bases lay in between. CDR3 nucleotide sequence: TGCAGCGTTGAGGGGGCCACCGGGGAGCTGTTTTTT. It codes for CSVEGATGELFF.

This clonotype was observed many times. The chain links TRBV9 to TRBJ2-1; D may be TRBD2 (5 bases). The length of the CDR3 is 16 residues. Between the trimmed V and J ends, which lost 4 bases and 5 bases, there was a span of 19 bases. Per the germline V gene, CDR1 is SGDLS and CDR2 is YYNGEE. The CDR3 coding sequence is TGTGCCAGCAGCACCCGAGAAGCGGCCGTCCACAATGAGCAGTTCTTC. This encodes CASSTREAAVHNEQFF. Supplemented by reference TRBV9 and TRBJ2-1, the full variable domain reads DSGVTQTPKHLITATGQRVTLRCSPRSGDLSVYWYQQSLDQGLQFLIQYYNGEERAKGNILERFSAQQFPDLHSELNLSSLELGDSALYFCASSTREAAVHNEQFFGPGTRLTVL.

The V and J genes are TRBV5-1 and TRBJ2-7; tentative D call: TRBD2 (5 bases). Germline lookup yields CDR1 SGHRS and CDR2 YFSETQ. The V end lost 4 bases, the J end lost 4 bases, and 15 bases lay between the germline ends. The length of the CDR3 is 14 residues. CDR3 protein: CASSPSSGAYEQYF. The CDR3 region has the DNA TGCGCCAGCAGCCCCTCCAGCGGCGCTTACGAGCAGTACTTC.

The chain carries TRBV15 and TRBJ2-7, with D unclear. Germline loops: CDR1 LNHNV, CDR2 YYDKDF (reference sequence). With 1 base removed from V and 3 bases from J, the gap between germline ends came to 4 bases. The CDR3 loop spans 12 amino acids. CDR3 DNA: TGTGCCACCAGCAGAGGCAACTACGAGCAGTACTTC. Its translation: CATSRGNYEQYF.

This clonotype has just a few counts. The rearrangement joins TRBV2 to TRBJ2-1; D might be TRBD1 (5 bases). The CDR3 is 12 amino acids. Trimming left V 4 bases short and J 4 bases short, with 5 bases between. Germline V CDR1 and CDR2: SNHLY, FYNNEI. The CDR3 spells CASSGQYNEQFF. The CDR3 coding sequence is TGTGCCAGCAGTGGACAGTACAATGAGCAGTTCTTC.

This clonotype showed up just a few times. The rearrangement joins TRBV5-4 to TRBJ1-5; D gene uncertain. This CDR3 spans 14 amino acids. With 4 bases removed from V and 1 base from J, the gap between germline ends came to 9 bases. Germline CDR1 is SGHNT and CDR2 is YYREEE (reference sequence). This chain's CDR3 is CASSVRGSNQPQHF. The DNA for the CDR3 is TGTGCCAGCAGCGTTCGGGGAAGCAATCAGCCCCAGCATTTT.

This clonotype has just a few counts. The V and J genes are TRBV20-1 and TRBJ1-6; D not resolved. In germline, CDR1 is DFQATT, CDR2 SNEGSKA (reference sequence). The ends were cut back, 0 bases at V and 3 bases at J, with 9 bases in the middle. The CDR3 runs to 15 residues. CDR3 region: CSAREYRNYNSPLHF. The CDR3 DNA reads TGCAGTGCTAGAGAGTACAGAAACTATAATTCACCCCTCCACTTT.

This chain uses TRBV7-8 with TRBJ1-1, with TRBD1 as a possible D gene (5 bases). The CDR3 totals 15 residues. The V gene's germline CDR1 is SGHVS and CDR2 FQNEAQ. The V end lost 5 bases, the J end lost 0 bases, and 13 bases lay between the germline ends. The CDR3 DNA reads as TGTGCCAGCAGCCCCACAGGCATCTTGAACACTGAAGCTTTCTTT. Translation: CASSPTGILNTEAFF.

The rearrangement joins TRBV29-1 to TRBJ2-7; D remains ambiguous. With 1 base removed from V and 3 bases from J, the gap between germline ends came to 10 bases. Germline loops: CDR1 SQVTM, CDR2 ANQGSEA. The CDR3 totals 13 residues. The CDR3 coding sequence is TGCAGCGTTGAAGTCCTAAACGACTACGAGCAGTACTTC. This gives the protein CSVEVLNDYEQYF.

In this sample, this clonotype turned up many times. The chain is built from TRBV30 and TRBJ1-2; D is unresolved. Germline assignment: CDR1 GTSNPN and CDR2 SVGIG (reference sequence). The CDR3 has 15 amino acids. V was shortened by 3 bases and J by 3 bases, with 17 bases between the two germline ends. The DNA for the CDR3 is TGTGCCTGGAGCGTGATGGGCAGCACCTACTATGGCTACACCTTC. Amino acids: CAWSVMGSTYYGYTF.

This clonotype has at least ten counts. The CDR3 DNA reads as TGTGCCAGCAGTTTCCTACTCGGGACAGAAAGACATGAAAAACTGTTTTTT. This sequence encodes CASSFLLGTERHEKLFF. This chain uses TRBV28 with TRBJ1-4, with 7 bases fitting TRBD1. This CDR3 region has 17 residues. The junction had 13 bases not matched to a gene; V was cut back by 3 bases and J by 6 bases. The V gene's germline CDR1 is MDHEN and CDR2 SYDVKM.

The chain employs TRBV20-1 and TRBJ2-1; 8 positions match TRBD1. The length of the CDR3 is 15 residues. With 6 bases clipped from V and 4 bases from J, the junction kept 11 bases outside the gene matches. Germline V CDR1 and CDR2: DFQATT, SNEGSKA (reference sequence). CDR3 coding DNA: TGCAGTGCCTTCGCCCGGGACAGGTCTTACAATGAGCAGTTCTTC. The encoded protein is CSAFARDRSYNEQFF.

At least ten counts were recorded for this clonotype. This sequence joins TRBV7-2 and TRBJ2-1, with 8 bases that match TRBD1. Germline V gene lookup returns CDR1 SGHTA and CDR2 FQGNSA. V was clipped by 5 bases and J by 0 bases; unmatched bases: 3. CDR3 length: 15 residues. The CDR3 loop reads CASSRGQGSYNEQFF. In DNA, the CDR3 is TGTGCCAGCAGCAGAGGACAGGGCTCCTACAATGAGCAGTTCTTC.

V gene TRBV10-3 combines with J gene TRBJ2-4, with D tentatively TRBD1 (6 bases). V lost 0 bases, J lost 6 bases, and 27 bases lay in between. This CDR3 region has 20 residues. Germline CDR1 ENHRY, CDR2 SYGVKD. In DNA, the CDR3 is TGTGCCATCAGTGAGTCGGGCACCTTCACAGGGACGACCTTAGGAAACATTCAGTACTTC. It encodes CAISESGTFTGTTLGNIQYF.

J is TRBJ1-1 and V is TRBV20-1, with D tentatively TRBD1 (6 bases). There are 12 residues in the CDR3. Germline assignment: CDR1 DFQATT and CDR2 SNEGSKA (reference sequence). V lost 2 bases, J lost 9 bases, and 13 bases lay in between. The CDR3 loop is CSARTFRGKAFF. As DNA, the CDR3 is TGCAGTGCTAGAACATTCAGGGGTAAAGCTTTCTTT.

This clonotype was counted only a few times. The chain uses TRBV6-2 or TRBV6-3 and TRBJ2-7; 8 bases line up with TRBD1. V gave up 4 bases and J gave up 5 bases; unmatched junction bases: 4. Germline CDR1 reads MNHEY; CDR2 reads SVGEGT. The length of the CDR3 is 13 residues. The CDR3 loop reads CASSSSGGNEQYF. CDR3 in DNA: TGTGCCAGCAGTTCCTCAGGGGGCAACGAGCAGTACTTC.

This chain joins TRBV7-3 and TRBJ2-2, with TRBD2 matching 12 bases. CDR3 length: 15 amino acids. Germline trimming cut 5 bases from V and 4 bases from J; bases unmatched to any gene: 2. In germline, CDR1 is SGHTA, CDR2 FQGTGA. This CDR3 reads CASSGGLAGTGELFF. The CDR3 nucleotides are TGTGCCAGCAGCGGGGGACTAGCGGGCACCGGGGAGCTGTTTTTT.

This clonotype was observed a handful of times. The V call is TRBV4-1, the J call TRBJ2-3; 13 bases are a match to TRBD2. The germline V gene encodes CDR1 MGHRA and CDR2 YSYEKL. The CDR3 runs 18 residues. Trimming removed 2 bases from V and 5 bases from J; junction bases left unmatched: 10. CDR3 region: CASSQLPGLAGSGDTQYF. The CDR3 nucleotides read TGCGCCAGCAGCCAACTACCGGGACTAGCGGGGTCAGGAGATACGCAGTATTTT.

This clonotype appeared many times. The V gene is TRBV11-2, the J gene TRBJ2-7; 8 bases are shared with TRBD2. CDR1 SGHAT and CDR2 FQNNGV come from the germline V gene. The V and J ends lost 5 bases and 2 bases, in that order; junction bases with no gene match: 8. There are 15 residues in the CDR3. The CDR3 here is CASSLNGGRPYEQYF. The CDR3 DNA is TGTGCCAGCAGCCTTAATGGCGGGAGGCCCTACGAGCAGTACTTC.

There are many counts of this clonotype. This CDR3 reads CASSPSVGTRTF. CDR3 sequence (DNA): TGTGCCAGCAGCCCCAGTGTGGGGACCAGGACTTTC. V usage is TRBV7-2 and J usage is TRBJ2-6, with D perhaps matching TRBD1 or TRBD2 (5 bases each). V was cut by 5 bases and J by 18 bases, with 17 bases left in between. The CDR3 is 12 amino acids. Germline assignment: CDR1 SGHTA and CDR2 FQGNSA.